The table lists the clone carrying this T cell receptor beta chain with a few counts. Its antigen is still unknown. Through a sample-barcoded 5' primer and a J-beta primer mix, a second PCR was run for roughly 6 to 11 cycles. TCRdb reprocessed the 5' RACE reads with MiXCR, giving one entry per CDR3 protein. The data contain some 760,000 distinct CDR3 sequences, around 25% of them singletons. Drawn from each donor were roughly 10 milliliters of peripheral blood. The V gene lost 1 base and the J gene lost 8 bases, with 10 bases spanning the gap. Germline loops: CDR1 LGHNA, CDR2 YSLEER. The CDR3 has 13 amino acids. These data come from a study of blood T cells in healthy people across ages. Findings and limits, study-wide: Per million T cells, TCR beta diversity dropped about linearly as age rose.

Another study also made use of these data, one on T cells of mothers and their children. As that study records: The second PCR used the M1S primer, and this primer added sample barcodes and 2-4 random nucleotides. There were over 8.5 million TCR beta CDR3 reads from each mother and about 3 million from each child.

The sequenced sample consisted of blood. The clonotype originates from a boy between 10 and 17 years old in good health. The chain employs TRBV4-3 and TRBJ2-3; D is uncertain. The CDR3 loop reads CASSQAVVGTQYF. Written as DNA, the CDR3 is TGCGCCAGCAGCCAAGCAGTGGTGGGTACGCAGTATTTT.